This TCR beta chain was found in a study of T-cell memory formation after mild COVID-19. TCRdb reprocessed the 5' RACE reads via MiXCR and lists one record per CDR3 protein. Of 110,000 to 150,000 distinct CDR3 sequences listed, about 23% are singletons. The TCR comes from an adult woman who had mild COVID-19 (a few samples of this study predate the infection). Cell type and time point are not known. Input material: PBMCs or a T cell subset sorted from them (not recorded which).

The CDR3 DNA reads TGTGCCAGCAGGGGCTCCGGGAGATACCAAGAGACCCAGTACTTC. It is translated as CASRGSGRYQETQYF. The chain has TRBV12-3 or TRBV12-4 and TRBJ2-5, with D tentatively TRBD2 (6 bases). V lost 6 bases and J lost 0, with 14 bases in between. The CDR3 has 15 residues.